This entry lists 5 T cell receptor beta chains sequenced from one sample in a study of T cells in Graves' hyperthyroidism and ophthalmopathy. Amplified TCR beta CDR3 regions came from RNA transcripts. Using the HTBI primer set, a first-round RT-PCR was run on the TCR CDR3. MiXCR, applied by TCRdb to the multiplex PCR reads, yields one record per CDR3 protein. The sample includes 640,000 or so distinct CDR3 sequences, 14% to 15% of them seen just once. Sequenced input: blood. The receptors shown here come from a woman aged 35 to 49 with Graves' ophthalmopathy.

This clonotype was detected many times. This chain links TRBV9 with TRBJ1-2, with a possible D match to TRBD1 (6 bases). The CDR3 is 13 residues long. Trimming removed 5 bases from V and 3 bases from J, with 11 bases in between. The germline V gene has CDR1 SGDLS and CDR2 YYNGEE. DNA of the CDR3: TGTGCCAGCAGTGCCAGGGGTGACTATGGCTACACCTTC. Its translation: CASSARGDYGYTF.

This clonotype occurred a few times. V is TRBV28 and J is TRBJ1-5; D is uncertain. The CDR3 has 15 amino acids. Germline lookup yields CDR1 MDHEN and CDR2 SYDVKM. Trimming took 4 bases from V and 9 from J, leaving 19 bases between them. CDR3 sequence reads: CASSSGGVLVGPQHF. The CDR3, as DNA: TGTGCCAGCAGTTCTGGCGGGGTACTCGTGGGGCCCCAGCATTTT.

This clonotype was recorded a few times. The J gene is TRBJ2-1, the V gene TRBV11-2; 7 bases line up with TRBD2. Looked up from germline, CDR1 is SGHAT and CDR2 is FQNNGV. The CDR3 extends over 17 amino acids. Trimming removed 1 base from V and 4 bases from J; junction bases left unmatched: 10. The CDR3 coding sequence is TGTGCCAGCAGCTTAGGAGCAGGACTAGTAGTGTACAATGAGCAGTTCTTC. This codes for CASSLGAGLVVYNEQFF.

At least ten counts were recorded for this clonotype. CDR3 residues: CASRTNTEAFF. CDR3 DNA: TGTGCCAGCAGAACCAACACTGAAGCTTTCTTT. The genes are TRBV6-2 or TRBV6-3 and TRBJ1-1, with D uncertain. Germline lookup yields CDR1 MNHEY and CDR2 SVGEGT. CDR3 length: 11 residues. Trimming took 6 bases from V and 2 from J, leaving 4 bases between them.

Ten or more counts support this clonotype. The chain links TRBV28 to TRBJ2-5, with D perhaps given as TRBD1 or TRBD2 (6 bases each). The CDR3 length is 15 residues. CDR1 is MDHEN, CDR2 SYDVKM, per germline. Trimming pared 5 bases from V and 2 bases from J, leaving 15 bases between. CDR3 loop: CASSTGAVNQETQYF. In nucleotides, the CDR3 is TGTGCCAGCAGTACGGGGGCGGTAAATCAAGAGACCCAGTACTTC. The complete variable domain, with remaining parts taken from reference TRBV28 and TRBJ2-5, reads DVKVTQSSRYLVKRTGEKVFLECVQDMDHENMFWYRQDPGLGLRLIYFSYDVKMKEKGDIPEGYSVSREKKERFSLILESASTNQTSMYLCASSTGAVNQETQYFGPGTRLLVL.